The 16 T cell receptor beta chains listed next were all sequenced from one sample in a study of T-cell memory formation after mild COVID-19. MiXCR, applied by TCRdb to the 5' RACE reads, yields one record per CDR3 protein. This table has about 600,000 distinct CDR3 sequences, about a fifth appearing once. Specimen: PBMCs or a T cell subset sorted from them (not recorded which). These TCRs come from an adult woman who had mild COVID-19 (a few samples of this study predate the infection). Cell type and time point are not known.

This clonotype was seen many times. V gene TRBV6-6 combines with J gene TRBJ2-4; TRBD1 agrees at 8 bases. CDR3 length: 16 amino acids. Germline CDR1 MNHNY, CDR2 SVGAGI (reference sequence). Losses at the gene ends were 6 bases for V and 1 base for J; bases not matched to a gene: 8. CDR3 DNA: TGTGCCAGCAGCCACCAGGGGGCTGGGGCCAAAAACATTCAGTACTTC. It encodes CASSHQGAGAKNIQYF.

This chain links TRBV7-9 with TRBJ2-7; D tentatively reads TRBD1 or TRBD2 (5 bases each). This CDR3 has 14 residues. From germline, CDR1 is SEHNR and CDR2 FQNEAQ (reference sequence). V lost 5 bases, J lost 5 bases, and 16 bases lay in between. The CDR3 nucleotides are TGTGCCAGCAGCCGGGAAATAGGGGCCCACGAGCAGTACTTC. Translated: CASSREIGAHEQYF.

This clonotype appeared a few times. V and J are TRBV7-6 and TRBJ2-3; D could derive from TRBD1 or TRBD2 (5 bases each). The CDR3 runs 17 residues. Germline V lookup: CDR1 SGHVS, CDR2 FNYEAQ. Trimming cost V 5 bases and J 1 base, with 19 bases left between them. CDR3 sequence reads: CASSPIPKGRGTDTQYF. The DNA of the CDR3 is TGTGCCAGCAGCCCCATCCCCAAGGGGCGGGGCACAGATACGCAGTATTTT.

V usage is TRBV3-1 and J usage is TRBJ1-5; D is undetermined. V was pared by 1 base and J by 4 bases, with 11 bases between. Germline values: CDR1 LGHDT, CDR2 YNNKEL (reference sequence). This CDR3 comprises 15 residues. The CDR3 nucleotides are TGTGCCAGCAGCCAAGGGACCCTGGAGAATCAGCCCCAGCATTTT. Residues: CASSQGTLENQPQHF.

This clonotype was recorded many times. The J gene is TRBJ2-2, the V gene TRBV14, with TRBD1 identical over 7 bases. This CDR3 contains 15 residues. J gave up 5 bases and V 3 bases, and 6 bases lay outside the gene matches. Per germline, CDR1 SGHDN and CDR2 FVKESK. CDR3 nucleotides: TGTGCCAGCAGCCAGCGACAGGGTGCTACCGGGGAGCTGTTTTTT. It translates to CASSQRQGATGELFF.

This clonotype turned up a few times. The J gene is TRBJ2-3, the V gene TRBV7-3; D may correspond to TRBD1 or TRBD2 (5 bases each). Germline V lookup: CDR1 SGHTA, CDR2 FQGTGA. The CDR3 has 17 residues. The ends were cut back, 1 base at V and 0 bases at J, with 14 bases in the middle. The CDR3 loop reads CASSLRGPSGSTDTQYF. In DNA form, the CDR3 reads TGTGCCAGCAGCTTAAGGGGACCAAGCGGAAGCACAGATACGCAGTATTTT.

This clonotype was recorded a few times. The CDR3, as DNA: TGTGCCAGCAGCTTTTCGAACAGGGGGTATCAGCCCCAGCATTTT. Residues: CASSFSNRGYQPQHF. The chain uses TRBV7-8 and TRBJ1-5, with TRBD1 matching 8 bases. This CDR3 is 15 amino acids long. The germline CDR1 and CDR2 sequences are SGHVS and FQNEAQ. Germline trimming cut 3 bases from V and 5 bases from J; bases unmatched to any gene: 6.

The rearrangement links TRBV2 to TRBJ2-5; no clear D. This CDR3 contains 12 residues. Germline-derived CDR1 and CDR2 are SNHLY and FYNNEI. Here the CDR3 DNA reads TGTGGCTCTGCCATCTCGGGAGAGACCCAGTACTTC. Translating it yields CGSAISGETQYF.

The chain couples TRBV7-2 to TRBJ1-2; 9 bases fit TRBD1. In germline, CDR1 is SGHTA, CDR2 FQGNSA. This CDR3 comprises 17 residues. V lost 0 bases and J lost 4; bases outside the gene matches: 9. CDR3 DNA sequence: TGTGCCAGCAGCTTAGCTGGGGGGACAGGGTCACCCTATGGCTACACCTTC. This encodes CASSLAGGTGSPYGYTF.

The CDR3 region is CSAMARSSYNEQFF. As DNA, the CDR3 is TGCAGTGCTATGGCTCGATCCTCCTACAATGAGCAGTTCTTC. The genes are TRBV20-1 and TRBJ2-1; D remains ambiguous. Germline values: CDR1 DFQATT, CDR2 SNEGSKA (reference sequence). CDR3 length equals 14 residues. Trimming left V 4 bases short and J 0 bases short, with 10 bases between.

This clonotype was counted at least ten times. DNA of the CDR3: TGCAGTGCTAGAGGGGGGACAGGGGAGCTGTTTTTT. Protein: CSARGGTGELFF. The rearrangement uses TRBV20-1 and TRBJ2-2; D possibly corresponds to TRBD1 (6 bases). This CDR3 has 12 amino acids. V lost 1 base, J lost 8 bases, and 8 bases lay in between. Per the germline V gene, CDR1 is DFQATT and CDR2 is SNEGSKA (reference sequence).

This chain joins TRBV29-1 and TRBJ1-1; 10 bases fit TRBD1. Germline V gene sequence: CDR1 SQVTM, CDR2 ANQGSEA. V was clipped by 5 bases and J by 1 base; unmatched bases: 7. This CDR3 has 15 amino acids. The CDR3 loop reads CSVRDRGNRNTEAFF. The CDR3 region has the DNA TGCAGCGTTCGGGACAGGGGCAATCGGAACACTGAAGCTTTCTTT.

This sequence joins TRBV3-1 and TRBJ1-2, with 12 bases that match TRBD1. Germline V gene data show CDR1 as LGHDT and CDR2 as YNNKEL (reference sequence). The CDR3 spans 15 residues. The trim removed 1 base at V and 7 bases at J, leaving 4 bases unmatched. In nucleotides, the CDR3 is TGTGCCAGCAGCCAAGTCGGGACAGGGGGCTTTGGCTACACCTTC. The encoded protein is CASSQVGTGGFGYTF. The variable domain in full, completed from reference TRBV3-1 and TRBJ1-2, reads DTAVSQTPKYLVTQMGNDKSIKCEQNLGHDTMYWYKQDSKKFLKIMFSYNNKELIINETVPNRFSPKSPDKAHLNLHINSLELGDSAVYFCASSQVGTGGFGYTFGSGTRLTVV.

The chain couples TRBV18 to TRBJ2-2; 10 bases map to TRBD2. The CDR3 loop spans 15 amino acids. CDR1 is KGHSH, CDR2 LQKENI, per germline. J gave up 6 bases and V 10 bases, and 11 bases lay outside the gene matches. The CDR3 spells CANAGASGRAGELFF. The DNA for the CDR3 is TGTGCCAACGCGGGAGCTAGCGGGAGAGCCGGGGAGCTGTTTTTT.

This chain connects TRBV27 to TRBJ2-6; possibly TRBD2 for D (5 bases). Germline assignment: CDR1 MNHEY and CDR2 SMNVEV (reference sequence). Trimming removed 3 bases from V and 0 bases from J, with 6 bases in between. This CDR3 comprises 15 residues. CDR3: CASSFRGSGANVLTF. As DNA, the CDR3 is TGTGCCAGCAGTTTCCGGGGCTCTGGGGCCAACGTCCTGACTTTC.

This clonotype was detected a few times. V and J are TRBV12-3 or TRBV12-4 and TRBJ2-7, with TRBD2 matching 9 bases. CDR3 size: 17 residues. Trimming cost V 5 bases and J 2 bases; bases outside gene matches: 13. CDR3 nucleotides: TGTGCCAGCAGTACCCGGACCGGGACTAGCAACCCCTACGAGCAGTACTTC. Amino acid sequence: CASSTRTGTSNPYEQYF.